The 10 T cell receptor beta chains reported below all come from one sample, sequenced in a study of blood T cell repertoires in COVID-19. Only in-frame clones appear in the TCRdb table, and some are missing; sequencing was by immunoSEQ multiplex PCR. The sample gives approximately 39,000 clones, about 94% of which show up once; roughly 4% is in the top ten. The sample was peripheral blood. The receptors originated from a human donor with active COVID-19. The donor label of this sample is uncertain.

CDR3 protein: CASVVGRNQPQHF. CDR3 DNA sequence: TGTGCCAGCGTCGTAGGGAGGAATCAGCCCCAGCATTTT. V gene TRBV6-5 combines with J gene TRBJ1-5, with D unresolved. CDR3 length: 13 amino acids. Germline V lookup: CDR1 MNHEY, CDR2 SVGAGI. The V and J ends lost 8 bases and 4 bases respectively, with 12 bases between them.

The chain couples TRBV2 to TRBJ2-1; 8 nucleotides align to TRBD2. This CDR3 region has 14 residues. Germline V lookup: CDR1 SNHLY, CDR2 FYNNEI. The J segment lost 5 bases and the V segment lost 4 bases, leaving 4 bases of the junction unmatched. As DNA, the CDR3 is TGTGCCAGCAGTGCGGGGGGGGGTAACAATGAGCAGTTCTTC. Translating gives CASSAGGGNNEQFF.

The rearrangement joins TRBV2 to TRBJ2-4; weak D call: TRBD1 (5 bases). Germline values: CDR1 SNHLY, CDR2 FYNNEI. The length of the CDR3 is 14 residues. V lost 4 bases, J lost 8 bases, and 15 bases lay in between. The CDR3 sequence is CASSAQGFEDIQYF. The CDR3 bases are TGTGCCAGCAGTGCCCAGGGATTCGAGGACATTCAGTACTTC.

This clone showed up just once. V is TRBV10-3 and J is TRBJ1-2; tentatively, D is TRBD1 (5 bases). Germline CDR1 and CDR2: ENHRY and SYGVKD. The CDR3 length is 13 residues. The ends were cut back, 8 bases at V and 4 bases at J, with 14 bases in the middle. The chain's CDR3 is CAILDDRPYGYTF. The CDR3 DNA sequence: TGTGCCATCCTAGATGACAGACCCTATGGCTACACCTTC.

The gene calls are TRBV19 and TRBJ2-6; D gene uncertain. This CDR3 has 15 amino acids. Germline lookup yields CDR1 LNHDA and CDR2 SQIVND (reference sequence). V was shortened by 3 bases and J by 0 bases, with 6 bases between the two germline ends. The CDR3 loop reads CASSMASSGANVLTF. In nucleotides, the CDR3 is TGTGCCAGTAGTATGGCCAGCTCTGGGGCCAACGTCCTGACTTTC.

This chain joins TRBV6-6 and TRBJ2-3, with D perhaps TRBD2 (6 bases). The V end lost 6 bases, the J end lost 0 bases, and 13 bases lay between the germline ends. Germline-derived CDR1 and CDR2 are MNHNY and SVGAGI (reference sequence). The CDR3 extends over 15 amino acids. CDR3 residues: CASRDYYSSTDTQYF. The CDR3 DNA reads as TGTGCCAGCAGGGACTACTACTCTAGCACAGATACGCAGTATTTT.

This sequence joins TRBV14 and TRBJ2-1; no firm D call. V dropped 0 bases and J dropped 6 bases, with 9 bases sitting between them. The CDR3 covers 14 residues. In germline, CDR1 is SGHDN, CDR2 FVKESK. Here the CDR3 reads CASSQDGQINEQFF. The CDR3 DNA sequence: TGTGCCAGCAGCCAAGATGGCCAGATCAATGAGCAGTTCTTC.

The J gene is TRBJ2-5, the V gene TRBV6-2 or TRBV6-3; D unclear. Germline CDR1 is MNHEY and CDR2 is SVGEGT. This CDR3 spans 14 amino acids. The ends were cut back, 5 bases at V and 4 bases at J, with 14 bases in the middle. This chain's CDR3 is CASSPGGVGETQYF. DNA for the CDR3: TGTGCCAGCAGTCCCGGTGGAGTGGGAGAGACCCAGTACTTC.

The V and J genes are TRBV21-1 and TRBJ1-2; the listed D gene, TRBD1, was not tested against the DNA. TRBV21-1 is marked as a pseudogene. The length of the CDR3 is 17 residues. CDR3 residues: CASSKRQTLPLFYGYTF. The CDR3, as DNA: TGTGCCAGCAGCAAAAGACAGACGCTACCTCTTTTCTATGGCTACACCTTC.

The CDR3 is CATSDSPLTGGNEQFF. The CDR3 nucleotides read TGTGCCACCAGTGATTCACCACTAACGGGAGGTAATGAGCAGTTCTTC. The rearrangement uses TRBV24-1 and TRBJ2-1, with TRBD2 matching over 7 bases. The length of the CDR3 is 16 residues. The germline V gene encodes CDR1 KGHDR and CDR2 SFDVKD. After removal of 2 bases from V and 7 bases from J, the junction contained 10 bases not matched to a gene.